The T cell receptor beta chain under discussion was sequenced for a study of T cells in Graves' hyperthyroidism and ophthalmopathy. Study conclusions and caveats: Blood shared most expanded thyroid clonotypes above 0.001.

Diagnosis rested on symptoms, serum thyroxine and TRAb, thyroid ultrasound, and orbital computed tomography. The CDR3 sequence is 13 residues long. Germline V gene data show CDR1 as PRHDT and CDR2 as FYEKMQ (reference sequence). V dropped 10 bases and J dropped 6; count of bases not matched to a gene: 8. Regions amplified from RNA transcripts were the TCR beta CDR3 regions. Primed by the HTBI set, a first-round RT-PCR was run on the TCR CDR3. TCRdb used MiXCR to reprocess the multiplex PCR reads, holding one entry per CDR3 protein. The sample contains roughly 380,000 distinct CDR3 sequences, under 20% of which appear only once. The table lists this clonotype with many counts. Its matching antigen is unknown.

This TCR was sampled from a woman aged 18 to 35 with Graves' hyperthyroidism. The sequenced material came from blood. The chain couples TRBV13 to TRBJ2-2; the match to TRBD1 covers 7 bases. CDR3 sequence reads: CAISLQGAGELFF. The CDR3 bases are TGTGCCATCTCACTCCAGGGGGCCGGGGAGCTGTTTTTT.